The rows below give T cell receptor beta chains drawn from one sample of a study of T cell responses to AZD1222 COVID-19 vaccine. Method: immunoSEQ multiplex PCR; TCRdb's copy keeps in-frame clones and lacks some. The table includes approximately 120,000 clones, about 90% detected once. The material was peripheral blood, obtained on day 0 of AZD1222 vaccination. These receptors were obtained from an adult in good health. Each CDR3 is given with its conserved first and last residue. Fields, in order: D gene, J gene, V gene, clone size, CDR3 protein, CDR3 DNA. D genes are given only for firm matches. The size of a clone is reported for some rows only, either as once, few or many, or as a class for expanded clones.

D: NA; J: TRBJ1-4; V: TRBV4-3; size: NA; CDR3: CASSQDRSVNEKLFF; DNA: TGCGCCAGCAGCCAAGATCGGTCAGTGAATGAAAAACTGTTTTTT
D: TRBD2; J: TRBJ2-2; V: TRBV18; size: NA; CDR3: CASSPTSGRRSGELFF; DNA: TGTGCCAGCTCACCCACTAGCGGGAGGAGGTCCGGGGAGCTGTTTTTT
D: TRBD2; J: TRBJ2-1; V: TRBV7-6; size: NA; CDR3: CASSLAIGTSGRHEQFF; DNA: TGTGCCAGCAGCTTAGCGATAGGGACTAGCGGGAGGCATGAGCAGTTCTTC
D: NA; J: TRBJ1-2; V: TRBV5-1; size: NA; CDR3: CASSTTGLDYGYTF; DNA: TGCGCCAGCAGCACAACAGGGCTCGACTATGGCTACACCTTC
D: NA; J: TRBJ2-2; V: TRBV19; size: NA; CDR3: CASSMKGNTGELFF; DNA: TGTGCCAGTAGTATGAAGGGGAACACCGGGGAGCTGTTTTTT
D: NA; J: TRBJ1-1; V: TRBV7-6; size: once; CDR3: CASSTQRGAEAFF; DNA: TGTGCCAGCAGCACACAGAGGGGCGCTGAAGCTTTCTTT
D: TRBD1; J: TRBJ2-4; V: TRBV14; size: NA; CDR3: CASSQAYRGTKNIQYF; DNA: TGTGCCAGCAGCCAAGCCTACAGGGGAACCAAAAACATTCAGTACTTC
D: TRBD2; J: TRBJ2-3; V: TRBV11-2; size: once; CDR3: CASSPRGGLAGSKTDTQYF; DNA: TGTGCCAGCAGCCCGCGAGGGGGACTAGCGGGAAGCAAAACAGATACGCAGTATTTT
D: TRBD2; J: TRBJ2-5; V: TRBV5-6; size: NA; CDR3: CASSYPGLSETQYF; DNA: TGTGCCAGCAGCTATCCGGGACTATCAGAGACCCAGTACTTC
D: NA; J: TRBJ1-6; V: TRBV6-5; size: NA; CDR3: CASSYSINSNSPLHF; DNA: TGTGCCAGCAGTTACTCCATCAACAGCAATTCACCCCTCCACTTT
D: TRBD1; J: TRBJ1-3; V: TRBV19; size: once; CDR3: CASSIGGQGYTIYF; DNA: TGTGCCAGTAGTATTGGGGGACAGGGCTACACCATATATTTT
D: NA; J: TRBJ1-3; V: TRBV5-3; size: NA; CDR3: CARSLMTDSGNTIYF; DNA: TGTGCCAGAAGCTTGATGACAGACTCTGGAAACACCATATATTTT
D: NA; J: TRBJ1-2; V: TRBV2; size: NA; CDR3: CASSAHREPSYGYTF; DNA: TGTGCCAGCAGTGCCCACAGGGAGCCAAGCTATGGCTACACCTTC